These 23 T cell receptor beta chains share one sample of origin, sequenced in a study of CD8 T cells in ankylosing spondylitis. What these receptors recognize is not known. Findings and limits, study-wide: Among TCR beta sequences, a motif of 7 to 9 highly homologous variants appeared characteristic of ankylosing spondylitis blood.

TCRdb redid the calling of the 5' RACE reads with MiXCR, one entry per CDR3 protein. The sample has 670,000 or so distinct CDR3 sequences; about 20% are singletons. Sample: blood, either unsorted or a sorted T cell fraction (not recorded which). Receptors were obtained from a male donor with ankylosing spondylitis.

This clonotype has more than one count but fewer than ten. The rearrangement links TRBV7-9 to TRBJ2-7, with 7 bases aligning to TRBD1. Losses at the gene ends were 5 bases for V and 0 bases for J; bases not matched to a gene: 10. CDR3 size: 16 residues. Germline CDR1 SEHNR, CDR2 FQNEAQ (reference sequence). In DNA, the CDR3 is TGTGCCAGCAGCCTAGTCGGGGACAGTCCCTCCTACGAGCAGTACTTC. It encodes CASSLVGDSPSYEQYF.

The chain links TRBV12-3 or TRBV12-4 to TRBJ1-5; tentative D call: TRBD1 (6 bases). V lost 3 bases, J lost 5 bases, and 20 bases lay in between. The CDR3 runs 17 residues. CDR3 sequence reads: CASSFGQGFEVDQPQHF. The DNA for the CDR3 is TGTGCCAGCAGTTTCGGGCAGGGGTTTGAAGTAGATCAGCCCCAGCATTTT.

This clonotype was counted at least ten times. This sequence joins TRBV7-2 and TRBJ2-7; 8 bases map to TRBD2. Germline V gene data show CDR1 as SGHTA and CDR2 as FQGNSA. This CDR3 comprises 15 residues. V was pared by 3 bases and J by 5 bases, with 9 bases of the junction left unmatched. The chain's CDR3 is CASSFSGLAFDEQYF. The CDR3 DNA is TGTGCCAGCAGCTTTTCCGGACTAGCTTTCGACGAGCAGTACTTC.

This clonotype has more than one count but fewer than ten. The gene calls are TRBV12-3 or TRBV12-4 and TRBJ1-6, with TRBD1 identical over 9 bases. The CDR3 is 14 residues long. V was pared by 4 bases and J by 8 bases, with 3 bases of the junction left unmatched. CDR3 loop: CASSSQGADSPLHF. In DNA form, the CDR3 reads TGTGCCAGCAGTTCACAGGGGGCTGATTCACCCCTCCACTTT.

The genes are TRBV9 and TRBJ2-6, with D unresolved. This CDR3 comprises 12 residues. Germline V gene sequence: CDR1 SGDLS, CDR2 YYNGEE. Trimming left V 7 bases short and J 1 base short, with 3 bases between. The CDR3 DNA is TGTGCCAGCGCATCTGGGGCCAACGTCCTGACTTTC. It codes for CASASGANVLTF.

This chain connects TRBV20-1 to TRBJ2-3; TRBD2 matches 8 bases. The germline V gene has CDR1 DFQATT and CDR2 SNEGSKA (reference sequence). This CDR3 region has 14 residues. V lost 6 bases, J lost 3 bases, and 8 bases stayed unmatched. As DNA, the CDR3 is TGCAGTGCGCCCGGGACTAGTCGGACAGATACGCAGTATTTT. Translation: CSAPGTSRTDTQYF.

This clonotype was counted a few times. The rearrangement links TRBV12-3 or TRBV12-4 to TRBJ2-1, with 10 bases lining up with TRBD2. This CDR3 region has 16 residues. The V segment lost 5 bases and the J segment 2 bases; nucleotides outside the gene matches: 6. The CDR3 sequence: CASSPLAGVAYNEQFF. CDR3 bases: TGTGCCAGCAGTCCTCTAGCGGGGGTTGCCTACAATGAGCAGTTCTTC.

The chain combines TRBV10-2 with TRBJ1-2; weak D call: TRBD1 (6 bases). The CDR3 runs to 14 residues. V shed 0 bases and J shed 6 bases, with 11 bases lying between them. The germline CDR1 and CDR2 sequences are WSHSY and SAAADI. CDR3 nucleotides: TGCGCCAGCAGTGAGTCTGCAGGGGCTGATGGCTACACCTTC. Protein sequence: CASSESAGADGYTF.

This clonotype was recorded a few times. The rearrangement joins TRBV12-3 or TRBV12-4 to TRBJ1-4; weak D call: TRBD1 (5 bases). This CDR3 contains 15 residues. V was trimmed by 3 bases and J by 8 bases, leaving 16 bases between them. The CDR3 DNA follows: TGTGCCAGCAGTTTTCTTTTACCAGGGCGAGAAAAACTGTTTTTT. This codes for CASSFLLPGREKLFF.

This chain uses TRBV29-1 with TRBJ2-2, with 9 bases matching TRBD2. The CDR3 contains 14 residues. V lost 6 bases, J lost 2 bases, and 4 bases stayed unmatched. Germline V gene lookup returns CDR1 SQVTM and CDR2 ANQGSEA. The CDR3 loop reads CSVEREANTGELFF. As DNA, the CDR3 is TGCAGCGTGGAGCGGGAGGCCAACACCGGGGAGCTGTTTTTT.

This clonotype was recorded many times. V usage is TRBV7-2 and J usage is TRBJ2-7; 9 nucleotides line up with TRBD2. There are 14 residues in the CDR3. The germline CDR1 and CDR2 sequences are SGHTA and FQGNSA. V was pared by 5 bases and J by 3 bases, with 5 bases of the junction left unmatched. The CDR3 reads CASSKGREGYEQYF. CDR3 DNA: TGTGCCAGCAGCAAGGGGCGGGAGGGCTACGAGCAGTACTTC.

The V call is TRBV29-1, the J call TRBJ2-1; D is ambiguous. This CDR3 has 15 amino acids. The germline V gene encodes CDR1 SQVTM and CDR2 ANQGSEA. V gave up 0 bases and J gave up 0 bases, with 9 bases separating them. The CDR3 reads CSVEDDTYSYNEQFF. The CDR3 nucleotides read TGCAGCGTTGAAGACGACACGTACTCCTACAATGAGCAGTTCTTC.

The table lists this clonotype with a few counts. This rearrangement joins TRBV5-1 to TRBJ2-7; tentatively, D is TRBD1 or TRBD2 (6 bases each). Germline V gene sequence: CDR1 SGHRS, CDR2 YFSETQ. This CDR3 contains 13 residues. Trimming shortened V by 0 bases and J by 7 bases, and 11 bases separated the two germline ends. The CDR3 DNA sequence: TGCGCCAGCAGCTTGGACAGGGCGGGGGAGCAGTACTTC. The encoded protein is CASSLDRAGEQYF. Full variable domain (missing parts from reference TRBV5-1 and TRBJ2-7): KAGVTQTPRYLIKTRGQQVTLSCSPISGHRSVSWYQQTPGQGLQFLFEYFSETQRNKGNFPGRFSGRQFSNSRSEMNVSTLELGDSALYLCASSLDRAGEQYFGPGTRLTVT.

V is TRBV29-1 and J is TRBJ1-1; possible D gene TRBD1, 6 bases. The V end lost 5 bases, the J end lost 1 base, and 17 bases lay between the germline ends. There are 15 residues in the CDR3. Per germline, CDR1 SQVTM and CDR2 ANQGSEA. CDR3 DNA sequence: TGCAGCGTTATCCCTTCAAGGGGGAAGAACACTGAAGCTTTCTTT. This sequence encodes CSVIPSRGKNTEAFF. Combining the CDR3 with reference TRBV29-1 and TRBJ1-1 gives the whole variable domain SAVISQKPSRDICQRGTSLTIQCQVDSQVTMMFWYRQQPGQSLTLIATANQGSEATYESGFVIDKFPISRPNLTFSTLTVSNMSPEDSSIYLCSVIPSRGKNTEAFFGQGTRLTVV.

The genes are TRBV29-1 and TRBJ2-7; 8 nucleotides agree with TRBD2. The CDR3 sequence is 14 residues long. The germline V gene has CDR1 SQVTM and CDR2 ANQGSEA. V dropped 3 bases and J dropped 7; count of bases not matched to a gene: 11. The CDR3 protein is CSVDPGTSHGEQYF. In DNA form, the CDR3 reads TGCAGCGTTGACCCGGGGACTAGTCATGGAGAGCAGTACTTC.

This clonotype was recorded a few times. The chain joins TRBV6-1 to TRBJ2-2; 10 nucleotides align to TRBD2. The trim removed 8 bases at V and 7 bases at J, leaving 10 bases unmatched. Looked up from germline, CDR1 is MNHNS and CDR2 is SASEGT. The CDR3 loop spans 15 amino acids. The CDR3 spells CASALLAGVYGELFF. CDR3 in DNA: TGTGCCAGCGCCCTCCTAGCGGGAGTTTACGGGGAGCTGTTTTTT.

V usage is TRBV4-1 and J usage is TRBJ2-2, with unresolved D. V dropped 4 bases and J dropped 5 bases, with 11 bases sitting between them. This CDR3 spans 14 amino acids. Looked up from germline, CDR1 is MGHRA and CDR2 is YSYEKL. The CDR3 DNA follows: TGCGCCAGCAGCCCTCCCTCCCGGACCGGGGAGCTGTTTTTT. This gives the protein CASSPPSRTGELFF.

In this sample, this clonotype turned up many times. The rearrangement joins TRBV7-3 to TRBJ2-3; no firm D call. Germline V gives CDR1 SGHTA, CDR2 FQGTGA. CDR3 length: 15 residues. V lost 2 bases and J lost 0, with 9 bases in between. This chain's CDR3 is CASSLSAGSTDTQYF. CDR3 DNA: TGTGCCAGCAGCTTATCAGCCGGGAGCACAGATACGCAGTATTTT.

V usage is TRBV11-1 and J usage is TRBJ2-1; 10 bases fit TRBD1. The CDR3 has 20 amino acids. Looked up from germline, CDR1 is SGHAT and CDR2 is FQDESV (reference sequence). V shed 2 bases, J shed 2 bases, and the junction held 15 bases outside the gene matches. CDR3 residues: CASSLRGGQGVPLTYNEQFF. The CDR3 DNA reads as TGTGCCAGCAGCTTAAGGGGAGGACAGGGGGTCCCCTTAACCTACAATGAGCAGTTCTTC.

The chain's CDR3 is CASRDQGADGYTF. The CDR3 DNA reads as TGTGCCAGCAGGGATCAGGGGGCGGACGGCTACACCTTC. The V gene is TRBV6-6, the J gene TRBJ1-2; 8 nucleotides align to TRBD1. Germline assignment: CDR1 MNHNY and CDR2 SVGAGI (reference sequence). This CDR3 has 13 residues. V gave up 6 bases and J gave up 8 bases; unmatched junction bases: 8.

The chain employs TRBV10-3 and TRBJ2-7; unclear D gene. Germline assignment: CDR1 ENHRY and CDR2 SYGVKD. There are 15 residues in the CDR3. Trimming took off 4 bases at V and 3 bases at J, with 16 bases between the two ends. CDR3 loop: CAISGGIKEVYEQYF. The CDR3 nucleotides read TGTGCCATCAGTGGAGGTATTAAGGAAGTCTACGAGCAGTACTTC.

The V and J genes are TRBV7-9 and TRBJ1-2; unclear D gene. Germline V lookup: CDR1 SEHNR, CDR2 FQNEAQ (reference sequence). The CDR3 loop spans 13 amino acids. V lost 5 bases, J lost 10 bases, and 17 bases lay in between. Here the CDR3 DNA reads TGTGCCAGCAGCCGGACGGAGAGGTCTGCCTACACCTTC. Protein sequence: CASSRTERSAYTF. Complete variable domain (other parts from reference TRBV7-9 and TRBJ1-2): DTGVSQNPRHKITKRGQNVTFRCDPISEHNRLYWYRQTLGQGPEFLTYFQNEAQLEKSRLLSDRFSAERPKGSFSTLEIQRTEQGDSAMYLCASSRTERSAYTFGSGTRLTVV.

This clonotype was seen more than once but under ten times. This chain uses TRBV2 with TRBJ1-5; D not resolved. The CDR3 is 12 residues long. V was cut by 4 bases and J by 5 bases, with 6 bases left in between. Per the germline V gene, CDR1 is SNHLY and CDR2 is FYNNEI. The chain's CDR3 is CASSVDDQPQHF. CDR3 DNA sequence: TGTGCCAGCAGTGTGGACGATCAGCCCCAGCATTTT.